Presented here are 17 T cell receptor beta chains from one specimen sequenced in a study of T cells in Graves' hyperthyroidism and ophthalmopathy. Amplified TCR beta CDR3 regions derived from RNA transcripts. The HTBI primer set drove a first-round RT-PCR of the TCR CDR3. TCRdb called the multiplex PCR reads again in MiXCR, with one record for every CDR3 protein. In the table there are 650,000 to 750,000 distinct CDR3 sequences, 14% of which are singletons. Sequenced sample: blood. These receptors came from a woman aged 18-29 years with Graves' hyperthyroidism.

The table lists this clonotype with many counts. The chain joins TRBV7-2 to TRBJ2-3; 7 bases are shared with TRBD2. This CDR3 has 14 amino acids. J was trimmed by 6 bases and V by 0 bases; bases with no gene match: 3. CDR1 is SGHTA and CDR2 is FQGNSA in the germline V gene. The CDR3 region has the DNA TGTGCCAGCAGCTTAGCGGGAGGGTTGGATACGCAGTATTTT. Its protein product is CASSLAGGLDTQYF.

This clonotype was seen only a few times. This chain joins TRBV7-9 and TRBJ2-5; D not resolved. This CDR3 is built from 14 residues. V shed 0 bases and J shed 5 bases, with 10 bases lying between them. Germline CDR1 and CDR2: SEHNR and FQNEAQ (reference sequence). The CDR3 protein is CASSLALASETQYF. DNA for the CDR3: TGTGCCAGCAGCTTAGCGTTGGCCAGCGAGACCCAGTACTTC.

This rearrangement joins TRBV6-2 or TRBV6-3 to TRBJ2-7; 8 bases align to TRBD1. From germline, CDR1 is MNHEY and CDR2 SVGEGT. J was trimmed by 3 bases and V by 2 bases; bases with no gene match: 6. The CDR3 spans 15 residues. The CDR3 region has the DNA TGTGCCAGCAGTTACGGTGGACAGGGACTCTACGAGCAGTACTTC. This sequence encodes CASSYGGQGLYEQYF.

This chain connects TRBV4-1 to TRBJ1-1; no clear D. The CDR3 is 13 residues long. CDR1 and CDR2 (germline): MGHRA, YSYEKL. The V end was cut by 1 base, the J end by 11 bases, with 14 bases between. For the CDR3, the DNA is TGCGCCAGCAGCCAAGTAGTGCGGGTACGGGCTTTCTTT. It codes for CASSQVVRVRAFF.

The chain carries TRBV20-1 and TRBJ1-4, with D uncertain. The V and J ends lost 5 bases and 7 bases respectively, with 14 bases between them. The CDR3 spans 13 residues. CDR1 is DFQATT and CDR2 is SNEGSKA in the germline V gene (reference sequence). This CDR3 reads CSAPAARSEKLFF. The CDR3 bases are TGCAGTGCTCCTGCCGCTCGGAGTGAAAAACTGTTTTTT.

This clonotype was detected a few times. The V gene is TRBV14, the J gene TRBJ2-7, with D perhaps matching TRBD1 or TRBD2 (5 bases each). V was cut by 1 base and J by 3 bases, with 13 bases left in between. Germline CDR1 and CDR2: SGHDN and FVKESK. This CDR3 contains 15 residues. CDR3 bases: TGTGCCAGCAGCCAAGGCCCCTCTGGGGGCTACGAGCAGTACTTC. Translation gives CASSQGPSGGYEQYF.

As regards this clonotype: A much bigger clone sits one base away, suggesting this may be a read error. CDR3 DNA sequence: TGTGCCAGCAGCTCCAAGCCTAGCGGCTCCTACAGTGAGCAGTTCTTC. It codes for CASSSKPSGSYSEQFF. The chain recombines TRBV7-2 with TRBJ2-1; 7 nucleotides align to TRBD2. The germline V gene encodes CDR1 SGHTA and CDR2 FQGNSA. The CDR3 spans 16 residues.

Note on this clonotype: This could be a read error, since a much larger clone is one nucleotide away. The CDR3 ends on some other residue instead of the conserved phenylalanine or tryptophan, so this is likely a read error. The chain recombines TRBV7-2 with TRBJ1-5; D possibly corresponds to TRBD1 (5 bases). Trimming took 1 base from V and 5 from J, leaving 6 bases between them. The CDR3 contains 13 residues. In germline, CDR1 is SGHTA, CDR2 FQGNSA. The chain's CDR3 is CASSLEGHQPQHS. The CDR3 DNA is TGTGCCAGCAGCTTAGAGGGGCATCAGCCCCAGCATTCT.

Only a few counts were recorded for this clonotype. The chain is built from TRBV12-3 or TRBV12-4 and TRBJ1-1; no reliable D call. The CDR3 loop spans 15 amino acids. V was shortened by 5 bases and J by 5 bases, with 18 bases between the two germline ends. CDR3 nucleotides: TGTGCCAGCAGTCCCAACGCGGGGTGGAATACTGAAGCTTTCTTT. Amino acid sequence: CASSPNAGWNTEAFF.

On this clonotype itself: One junction end disagrees with the germline gene, perhaps due to a read error. V is TRBV2 and J is TRBJ1-3; no clear D. The CDR3 runs to 15 residues. Germline CDR1 and CDR2: SNHLY and FYNNEI. The CDR3 loop is CASSELSSSGNAIYF. The CDR3 nucleotides read TGTGCCAGCAGTGAGTTAAGCAGCTCTGGAAACGCCATATATTTT. Supplemented by reference TRBV2 and TRBJ1-3, the full variable domain reads EPEVTQTPSHQVTQMGQEVILRCVPISNHLYFYWYRQILGQKVEFLVSFYNNEISEKSEIFDDQFSVERPDGSNFTLKIRSTKLEDSAMYFCASSELSSSGNAIYFGEGSWLTVV.

The gene calls are TRBV19 and TRBJ1-1; weak D call: TRBD1 (5 bases). Trimming shortened V by 4 bases and J by 1 base, and 16 bases separated the two germline ends. The CDR3 has 16 residues. In germline, CDR1 is LNHDA, CDR2 SQIVND (reference sequence). CDR3 sequence: CASSTQHWGPNTEAFF. The CDR3 DNA reads as TGTGCCAGTAGTACGCAACACTGGGGACCGAACACTGAAGCTTTCTTT.

This clonotype occurred many times. The V and J genes are TRBV12-3 or TRBV12-4 and TRBJ2-1; D might be TRBD2 (6 bases). This CDR3 spans 14 amino acids. Trimming took off 7 bases at V and 0 bases at J, with 10 bases between the two ends. The CDR3: CASTREYSYNEQFF. The CDR3 DNA reads as TGTGCCAGCACCCGGGAGTACTCCTACAATGAGCAGTTCTTC.

The J gene is TRBJ1-5, the V gene TRBV20-1; D remains unclear. This CDR3 comprises 17 residues. V lost 6 bases and J lost 0, with 21 bases in between. Germline assignment: CDR1 DFQATT and CDR2 SNEGSKA (reference sequence). The CDR3 DNA sequence: TGCAGTGCGAGACTTATAACGGGATCCTATAGCAATCAGCCCCAGCATTTT. Translation: CSARLITGSYSNQPQHF.

The rearrangement joins TRBV6-9 to TRBJ2-1, with 8 bases fitting TRBD1. The germline V gene has CDR1 MNHGY and CDR2 SVAAGI. CDR3 length equals 14 residues. V dropped 7 bases and J dropped 7; count of bases not matched to a gene: 9. CDR3 sequence: CASTSWTGFNEQFF. DNA of the CDR3: TGTGCCAGCACCTCCTGGACAGGGTTTAATGAGCAGTTCTTC.

This chain joins TRBV27 and TRBJ2-2, with 8 bases aligning to TRBD1. CDR1 and CDR2 from the germline V gene are MNHEY and SMNVEV (reference sequence). This CDR3 has 14 residues. Trimming took 5 bases from V and 5 from J; bases not matched to a gene: 4. The CDR3: CASSQTGVTGELFF. The DNA for the CDR3 is TGTGCCAGCAGTCAGACAGGGGTAACCGGGGAGCTGTTTTTT.

This clonotype has ten or more counts. The chain carries TRBV7-2 and TRBJ2-3; a weak D match, TRBD1 (5 bases). V was clipped by 4 bases and J by 2 bases, with 10 bases between them. Germline CDR1 SGHTA, CDR2 FQGNSA. This CDR3 has 14 residues. The CDR3 nucleotides read TGTGCCAGCAGCTCTGACAGCTTCACAGATACGCAGTATTTT. This sequence encodes CASSSDSFTDTQYF.

At least ten counts were recorded for this clonotype. The CDR3 loop reads CASEALDPSSYEQYF. The CDR3 DNA reads as TGTGCCAGCGAAGCACTCGACCCAAGCTCCTACGAGCAGTACTTC. V is TRBV2 and J is TRBJ2-7; D not resolved. This CDR3 contains 15 residues. Germline V lookup: CDR1 SNHLY, CDR2 FYNNEI. The germline V and J ends were trimmed by 8 bases and 0 bases, with 17 bases remaining between them. Variable domain in full (rest from reference TRBV2 and TRBJ2-7): EPEVTQTPSHQVTQMGQEVILRCVPISNHLYFYWYRQILGQKVEFLVSFYNNEISEKSEIFDDQFSVERPDGSNFTLKIRSTKLEDSAMYFCASEALDPSSYEQYFGPGTRLTVT.